This TCR beta chain appears in the sequencing data of a study of shared clonotypes between healthy human individuals. General observations from the study: Inspection by rarefaction showed sorted-subset sequencing to be incomplete despite large depth. On the whole, naive subsets had larger estimated richness than memory subsets had.

The CDR3 consists of 17 residues. In germline, CDR1 is SGHVS, CDR2 FQNEAQ. V lost 7 bases and J 0 bases, leaving 22 bases between the germline ends. On this clone itself: Its antigen is unknown.

DNA at approximately 200 ng, roughly 27,000 T cell genomes, went into sorted-subset replicate PCRs. Assay used: immunoSEQ multiplex PCR; TCRdb lists only in-frame clones, some missing. The table records around 1.5 million clones, around 98% of them present only once. The genes are TRBV7-8 and TRBJ2-7; possible D gene TRBD2, 6 bases. Sequences were obtained from naive CD4+ T cells sorted from blood. The subset here: CD45RA+ positively selected. This clonotype was sampled from a man younger than 45 in good health. The CDR3 protein is CASILNFRASDSYEQYF. The CDR3 coding sequence is TGTGCCAGCATCCTCAATTTCCGGGCTAGCGACTCCTACGAGCAGTACTTC.